This TCR beta chain was documented in a study of T cell repertoires in cytomegalovirus infection (dated by TCRdb to the late 2010s). Looking at the study overall: Donor HLA type was relevant to the analysis, because carriage of CMV infection together with the matching HLA type was indicated by public TCR beta signatures.

Sequencer: Illumina HiSeq 1500. Starting from the raw public reads, TCRdb applied fastp trimming at Q25, assembled clones with MiXCR and retained in-frame beta chains. Each CDR3 protein gets just one entry, which takes the most common genes and DNA from the rows behind it. The sample profile shows some 160,000 distinct CDR3 sequences; 15% to 20% of them were found once. The biggest ten clones account for about 19% of the sample. The germline V and J ends show losses of 5 bases and 6 bases respectively, and no gene match explains 22 bases of the junction. Inclusive of the bounding cysteine and phenylalanine, the CDR3 is 20 residues long. CDR3 DNA is the only sequence kept; it has 60 bases, read in frame from the first base. CDR1 and CDR2 are read off the germline V gene (reference sequence) as LNHNV and YYDKDF. General conclusions and limits of the study: Cumulative frequency of public TCR beta family members discriminated carriers of CMV infection plus the relevant HLA type in this cohort and an independent 352-donor cohort. In the ex vivo response, HLA-C-restricted CMV-specific TCR beta clonotypes were dominant, and in two of eight donors the single most frequent clonotype came from this HLA-C-restricted group.

With regard to this clonotype: Its antigen is still unknown. The sample holds no much larger clone one base away, and base qualities are not on file.

The rearrangement joined TRBV15 to TRBJ2-2, and TRBD2 matches 9 of the central bases. The receptor was derived from a human donor in good health (CMV status not recorded). Some clones in this sample may be carry-over from other donors' samples. Sequenced material: CD8+ T cells from PBMCs. CDR3 sequence: CATSRGHGRPGTSLAGELFF. The nucleotide sequence reads TGTGCCACCAGCCGAGGGCACGGACGGCCCGGGACTAGCCTCGCCGGGGAGCTGTTTTTT.